This T cell receptor (beta chain) emerged from a study of shared clonotypes between healthy human individuals. CDR3 length: 15 amino acids. Trimming at V came to 2 bases and at J to 6 bases, leaving 8 bases not matched to a gene. The germline gives CDR1 MNHEY, CDR2 SVGAGI. Naive CD8 populations comprised CD45RO-negative cells positively selected for CCR7, excluding terminally differentiated effector memory CD45RA+ cells. Data came from immunoSEQ multiplex PCR; TCRdb stores just in-frame clones and leaves some out. The table records some 2 million clones, roughly 94% of them present only once. The TCR was taken from a man younger than 35 in good health. This chain uses TRBV6-5 with TRBJ2-7; 9 bases agree with TRBD2. Sequencing was carried out using naive CD8+ T cells sorted from blood. This CDR3 reads CASSYTAGGPSEQYF. Here the CDR3 DNA reads TGTGCCAGCAGTTACACGGCGGGGGGGCCCTCCGAGCAGTACTTC.